A single sample is the source of the 2 T cell receptor beta chains below, sequenced in a study of blood T cell repertoires in COVID-19. TCRdb's copy holds only in-frame clones and misses some; the assay was immunoSEQ multiplex PCR. The sample has 190,000 or so clones, approximately 91% seen once. Input material: peripheral blood. Receptor source: a man aged 40-50 years with acute or convalescent COVID-19.

In DNA form, the CDR3 reads TGTGCCAGCAGCCCTCGAACTAGGTCCAACACCGGGGAGCTGTTTTTT. Amino acid sequence: CASSPRTRSNTGELFF. V gene TRBV9 combines with J gene TRBJ2-2, with D possibly being TRBD2 (5 bases). Trimming shortened V by 4 bases and J by 2 bases, and 15 bases separated the two germline ends. This CDR3 is 16 amino acids long. Germline V lookup: CDR1 SGDLS, CDR2 YYNGEE. The whole variable domain, filled in from reference TRBV9 and TRBJ2-2, reads DSGVTQTPKHLITATGQRVTLRCSPRSGDLSVYWYQQSLDQGLQFLIQYYNGEERAKGNILERFSAQQFPDLHSELNLSSLELGDSALYFCASSPRTRSNTGELFFGEGSRLTVL.

The chain combines TRBV30 with TRBJ1-1; D not certain. Trimming removed 5 bases at V and 5 bases at J, with 12 bases between. CDR1 is GTSNPN and CDR2 is SVGIG in the germline V gene (reference sequence). The CDR3 runs to 12 residues. The chain's CDR3 is CAWSFSRTEAFF. The CDR3 nucleotides read TGTGCCTGGTCATTTTCTAGGACTGAAGCTTTCTTT.